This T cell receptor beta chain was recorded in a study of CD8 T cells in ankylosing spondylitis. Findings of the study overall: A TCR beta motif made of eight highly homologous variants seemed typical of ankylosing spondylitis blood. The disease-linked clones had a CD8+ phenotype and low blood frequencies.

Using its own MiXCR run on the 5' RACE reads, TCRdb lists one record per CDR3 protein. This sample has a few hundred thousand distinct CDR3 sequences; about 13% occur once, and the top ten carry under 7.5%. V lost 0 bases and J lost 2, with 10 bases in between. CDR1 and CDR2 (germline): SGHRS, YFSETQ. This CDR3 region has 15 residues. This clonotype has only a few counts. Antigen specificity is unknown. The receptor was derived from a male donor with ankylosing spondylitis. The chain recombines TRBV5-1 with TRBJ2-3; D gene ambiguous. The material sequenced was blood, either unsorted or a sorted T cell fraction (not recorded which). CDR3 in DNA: TGCGCCAGCAGCTTGGGAAGGCTTTTCACAGATACGCAGTATTTT. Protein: CASSLGRLFTDTQYF.